A selection of T cell receptor beta chains follows, all from one sample in a study of identifying expanded T cells in peripheral blood. Method: immunoSEQ multiplex PCR; TCRdb's copy keeps in-frame clones and lacks some. Of more than 80,000 clones in the sample, about nine tenths were seen once. Material for sequencing was blood. The receptors here all came from a person aged 18 to 69 in good health. The CDR3 runs from the conserved cysteine through the conserved F or W. D genes are given only for firm matches.

d_call j_call v_call cdr3_aa
. TRBJ2-7 TRBV6-1 CASRASRDYYEQYF
. TRBJ1-5 TRBV5-8 CASSLRVREVQPQHF
TRBD2 TRBJ2-3 TRBV7-3 CASSRSGGTGDTQYF
. TRBJ1-1 TRBV19 CASSINGPEYNTEAFF
. TRBJ2-3 TRBV2 CASTPGTTQDTQYF
. TRBJ2-1 TRBV4-1 CASSQDEQPNGEQFF
TRBD1 TRBJ2-2 TRBV7-7 CATRPGTGGTGELFF
TRBD1 TRBJ2-5 TRBV5-1 CASSSTGQGAFETQYF
TRBD1 TRBJ1-4 TRBV6-1 CASSGTENEKLFF
TRBD2 TRBJ2-3 TRBV15 CATSKQLAGASDTQYF
. TRBJ1-3 TRBV30 CAWSRSTPGNTIYF
. TRBJ1-5 TRBV7-6 CASSSDSYQPQHF
. TRBJ2-5 TRBV5-6 CASSLGGGSETQYF
TRBD2 TRBJ2-3 TRBV28 CASFGLAASTDTQYF
TRBD1 TRBJ1-2 TRBV5-4 CASSLVYGTGDDGYTF
. TRBJ1-6 TRBV5-4 CASSQAEGGGNSPLHF
TRBD1 TRBJ2-2 TRBV19 CASSGRGGWNTGELFF
. TRBJ2-1 TRBV11-3 CASSLDQRYNEQFF
. TRBJ2-7 TRBV2 CASRGVYEQYF
. TRBJ2-2 TRBV6-5 CASIRASGELFF
. TRBJ2-5 TRBV27 CASSLLGLGETQYF
. TRBJ2-5 TRBV1 CTSSRPGGNQETQYF
TRBD2 TRBJ2-1 TRBV10-3 CAISPRTSGRNNEQFF
. TRBJ2-5 TRBV6-1 CASTPGQETQYF
. TRBJ2-1 TRBV27 CASSNQDRLNEQFF
. TRBJ2-7 TRBV30 CAWGGRSPPSHEQYF
TRBD2 TRBJ2-3 TRBV6-4 CASSPTSGGPSDTQYF
TRBD1 TRBJ1-5 TRBV11-2 CASSLVDRSNQPQHF
. TRBJ2-5 TRBV5-1 CASSLGLVRQETQYF
. TRBJ1-3 TRBV19 CASSIAGPGNTIYF
TRBD2 TRBJ2-3 TRBV18 CASSLGTSGSNFPDTQYF
. TRBJ1-1 TRBV4-2 CASSQDRARSAFF
. TRBJ2-2 TRBV9 CASSVEVGELFF
TRBD1 TRBJ2-2 TRBV28 CASSLGPGQGNTGELFF
. TRBJ2-3 TRBV7-2 CASSFGGLTDTQYF
TRBD1 TRBJ2-2 TRBV30 CAWSRGLGTGELFF
. TRBJ2-2 TRBV6-1 CASSESPGASTGELFF
. TRBJ2-1 TRBV27 CASSRQGRYNEQFF
TRBD1 TRBJ1-4 TRBV15 CATSLTGTGNEKLFF
TRBD1 TRBJ1-1 TRBV18 CASSPGQGVGMNTEAFF
. TRBJ1-5 TRBV28 CASSLRSDGGNQPQHF
TRBD1 TRBJ1-1 TRBV7-9 CASRSDRGLHEAFF